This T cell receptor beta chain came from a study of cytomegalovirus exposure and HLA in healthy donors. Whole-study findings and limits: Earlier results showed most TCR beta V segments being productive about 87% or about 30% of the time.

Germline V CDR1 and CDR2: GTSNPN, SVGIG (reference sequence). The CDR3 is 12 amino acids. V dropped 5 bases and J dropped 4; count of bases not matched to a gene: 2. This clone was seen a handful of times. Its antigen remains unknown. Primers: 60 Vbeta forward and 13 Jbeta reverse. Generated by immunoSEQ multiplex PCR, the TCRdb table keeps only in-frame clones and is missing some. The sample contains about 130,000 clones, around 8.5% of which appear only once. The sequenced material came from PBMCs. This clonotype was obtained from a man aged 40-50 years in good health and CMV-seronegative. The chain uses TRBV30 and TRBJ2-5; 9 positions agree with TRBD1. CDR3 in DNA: TGTGCCTGGGGACAGGGGAGAGAGACCCAGTACTTC. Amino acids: CAWGQGRETQYF.